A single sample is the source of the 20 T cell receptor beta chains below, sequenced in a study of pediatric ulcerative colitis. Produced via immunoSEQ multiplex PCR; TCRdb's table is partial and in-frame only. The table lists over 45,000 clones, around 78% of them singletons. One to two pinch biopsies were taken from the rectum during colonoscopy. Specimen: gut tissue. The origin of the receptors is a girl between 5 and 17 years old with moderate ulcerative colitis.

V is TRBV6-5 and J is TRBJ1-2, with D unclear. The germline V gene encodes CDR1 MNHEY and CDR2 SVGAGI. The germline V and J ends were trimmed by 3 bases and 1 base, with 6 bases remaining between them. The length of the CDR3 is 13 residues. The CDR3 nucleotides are TGTGCCAGCAGTTATATCCATAACTATGGCTACACCTTC. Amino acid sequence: CASSYIHNYGYTF.

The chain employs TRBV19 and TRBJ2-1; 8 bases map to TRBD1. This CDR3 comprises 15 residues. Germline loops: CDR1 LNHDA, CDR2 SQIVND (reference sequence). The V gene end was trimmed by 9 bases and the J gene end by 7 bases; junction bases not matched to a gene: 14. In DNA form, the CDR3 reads TGTGCCAGCACGACTGGACAGGGCGGGTGGAATGAGCAGTTCTTC. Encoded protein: CASTTGQGGWNEQFF. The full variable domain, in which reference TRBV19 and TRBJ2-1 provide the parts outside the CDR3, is DGGITQSPKYLFRKEGQNVTLSCEQNLNHDAMYWYRQDPGQGLRLIYYSQIVNDFQKGDIAEGYSVSREKKESFPLTVTSAQKNPTAFYLCASTTGQGGWNEQFFGPGTRLTVL.

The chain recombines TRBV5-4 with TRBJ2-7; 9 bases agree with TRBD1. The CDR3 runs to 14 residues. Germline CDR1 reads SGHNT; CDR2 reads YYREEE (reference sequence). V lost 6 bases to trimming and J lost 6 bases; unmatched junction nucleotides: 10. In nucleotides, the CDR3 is TGTGCCAGCAACCTAAGGACAGGGGTAGTCGAGCAGTACTTC. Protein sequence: CASNLRTGVVEQYF.

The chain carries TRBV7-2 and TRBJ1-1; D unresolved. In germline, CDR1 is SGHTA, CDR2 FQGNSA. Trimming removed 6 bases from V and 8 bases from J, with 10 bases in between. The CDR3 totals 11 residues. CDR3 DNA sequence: TGTGCCAGCAGACGTGTTAACGAAGCTTTCTTT. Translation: CASRRVNEAFF.

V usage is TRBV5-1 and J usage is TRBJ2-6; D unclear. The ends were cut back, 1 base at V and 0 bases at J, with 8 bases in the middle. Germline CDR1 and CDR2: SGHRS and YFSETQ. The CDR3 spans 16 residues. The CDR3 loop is CASSLKRTSGANVLTF. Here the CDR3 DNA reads TGCGCCAGCAGCTTGAAACGGACCTCTGGGGCCAACGTCCTGACTTTC.

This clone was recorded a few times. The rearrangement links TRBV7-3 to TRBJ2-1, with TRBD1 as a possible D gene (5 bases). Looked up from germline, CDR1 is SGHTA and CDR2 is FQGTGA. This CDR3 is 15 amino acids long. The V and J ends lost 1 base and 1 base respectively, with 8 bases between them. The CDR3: CASSLRSGSYNEQFF. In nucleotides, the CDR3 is TGTGCCAGCAGCTTAAGGTCAGGGTCCTACAATGAGCAGTTCTTC.

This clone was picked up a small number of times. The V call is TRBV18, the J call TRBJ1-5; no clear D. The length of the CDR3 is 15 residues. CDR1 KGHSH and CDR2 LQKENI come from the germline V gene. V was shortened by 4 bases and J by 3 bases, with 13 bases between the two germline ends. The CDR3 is CASSRNRETNQPQHF. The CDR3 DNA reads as TGTGCCAGCTCACGGAACCGGGAGACCAATCAGCCCCAGCATTTT.

This CDR3 is CAWTGRGNTEAFF. The CDR3, as DNA: TGTGCCTGGACGGGGAGGGGGAACACTGAAGCTTTCTTT. The chain recombines TRBV30 with TRBJ1-1; weak D call: TRBD1 (5 bases). V lost 4 bases to trimming and J lost 1 base, with 10 bases between them. This CDR3 contains 13 residues. The germline CDR1 and CDR2 sequences are GTSNPN and SVGIG (reference sequence).

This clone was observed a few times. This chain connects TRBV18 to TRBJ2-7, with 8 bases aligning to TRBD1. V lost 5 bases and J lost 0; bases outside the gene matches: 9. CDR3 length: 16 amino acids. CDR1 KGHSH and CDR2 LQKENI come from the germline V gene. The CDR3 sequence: CASSRGTGTGSYEQYF. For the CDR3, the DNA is TGTGCCAGCTCAAGGGGTACCGGGACAGGCTCCTACGAGCAGTACTTC.

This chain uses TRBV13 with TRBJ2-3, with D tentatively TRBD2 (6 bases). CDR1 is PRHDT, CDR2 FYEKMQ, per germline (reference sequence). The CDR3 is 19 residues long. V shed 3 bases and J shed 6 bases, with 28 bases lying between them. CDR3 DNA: TGTGCCAGCAGCTTCCTCATGATGACTAGTGAGTTCCAGAGGGATACGCAGTATTTT. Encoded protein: CASSFLMMTSEFQRDTQYF.

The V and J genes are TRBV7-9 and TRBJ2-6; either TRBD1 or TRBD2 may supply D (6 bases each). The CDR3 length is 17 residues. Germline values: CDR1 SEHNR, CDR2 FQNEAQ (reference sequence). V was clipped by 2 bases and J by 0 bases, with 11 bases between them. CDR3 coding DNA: TGTGCCAGCAGCTTATTACGGGGGCCCTCTGGGGCCAACGTCCTGACTTTC. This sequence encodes CASSLLRGPSGANVLTF.

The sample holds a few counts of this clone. The CDR3 region is CATASRDYGYTF. CDR3 nucleotide sequence: TGTGCCACCGCTTCCCGGGACTATGGCTACACCTTC. This rearrangement joins TRBV19 to TRBJ1-2; D is unclear. The germline V gene has CDR1 LNHDA and CDR2 SQIVND (reference sequence). CDR3 size: 12 residues. V was trimmed by 10 bases and J by 3 bases, leaving 12 bases between them. The full variable domain, in which reference TRBV19 and TRBJ1-2 provide the parts outside the CDR3, is DGGITQSPKYLFRKEGQNVTLSCEQNLNHDAMYWYRQDPGQGLRLIYYSQIVNDFQKGDIAEGYSVSREKKESFPLTVTSAQKNPTAFYLCATASRDYGYTFGSGTRLTVV.

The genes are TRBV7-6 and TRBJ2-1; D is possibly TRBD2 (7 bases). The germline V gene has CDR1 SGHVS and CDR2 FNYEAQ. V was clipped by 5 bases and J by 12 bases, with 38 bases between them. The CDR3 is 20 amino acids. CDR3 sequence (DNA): TGTGCCAGCAGCCTGCGGCCGGGGGGCCGAGGTGAGGCCCGCGGGAGTGGGCAGTTCTTC. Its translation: CASSLRPGGRGEARGSGQFF.

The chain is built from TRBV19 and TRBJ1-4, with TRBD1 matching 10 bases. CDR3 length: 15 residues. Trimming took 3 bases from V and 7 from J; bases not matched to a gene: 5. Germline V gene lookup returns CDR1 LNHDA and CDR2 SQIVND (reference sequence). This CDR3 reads CASSIVGQGSEKLFF. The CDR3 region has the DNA TGTGCCAGTAGTATTGTGGGACAGGGGAGTGAAAAACTGTTTTTT. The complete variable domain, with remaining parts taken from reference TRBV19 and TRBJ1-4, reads DGGITQSPKYLFRKEGQNVTLSCEQNLNHDAMYWYRQDPGQGLRLIYYSQIVNDFQKGDIAEGYSVSREKKESFPLTVTSAQKNPTAFYLCASSIVGQGSEKLFFGSGTQLSVL.

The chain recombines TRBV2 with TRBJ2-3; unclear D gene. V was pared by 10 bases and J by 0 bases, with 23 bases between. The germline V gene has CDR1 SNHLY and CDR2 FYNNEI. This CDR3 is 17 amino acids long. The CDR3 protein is CATNSEERTTSTDTQYF. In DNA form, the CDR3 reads TGTGCCACCAACTCGGAAGAAAGGACCACTAGCACAGATACGCAGTATTTT.

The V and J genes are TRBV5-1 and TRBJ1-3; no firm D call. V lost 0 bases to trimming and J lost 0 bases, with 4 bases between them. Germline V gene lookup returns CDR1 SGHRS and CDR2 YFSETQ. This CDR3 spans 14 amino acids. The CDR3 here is CASSLADSGNTIYF. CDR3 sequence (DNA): TGCGCCAGCAGCTTGGCCGACTCTGGAAACACCATATATTTT.

The CDR3 loop reads CASSLDGTVNTEAFF. In DNA, the CDR3 is TGTGCCAGCAGCTTAGATGGGACAGTGAACACTGAAGCTTTCTTT. V and J are TRBV7-2 and TRBJ1-1, with 7 bases matching TRBD1. The germline gives CDR1 SGHTA, CDR2 FQGNSA. With 1 base clipped from V and 0 bases from J, the junction kept 2 bases outside the gene matches. The CDR3 consists of 15 residues.

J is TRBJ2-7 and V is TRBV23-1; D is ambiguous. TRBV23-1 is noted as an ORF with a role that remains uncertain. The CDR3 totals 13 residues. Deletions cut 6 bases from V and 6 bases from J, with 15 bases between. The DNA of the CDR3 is TGCGCCAGCAGGCGGCCCTTAGGATCCGAGCAGTACTTC. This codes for CASRRPLGSEQYF.

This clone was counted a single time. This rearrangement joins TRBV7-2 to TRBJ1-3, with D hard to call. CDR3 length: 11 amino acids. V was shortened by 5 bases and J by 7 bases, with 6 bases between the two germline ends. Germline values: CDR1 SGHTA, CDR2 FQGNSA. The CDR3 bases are TGTGCCAGCAGCCGACTGAACACCATATATTTT. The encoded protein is CASSRLNTIYF.

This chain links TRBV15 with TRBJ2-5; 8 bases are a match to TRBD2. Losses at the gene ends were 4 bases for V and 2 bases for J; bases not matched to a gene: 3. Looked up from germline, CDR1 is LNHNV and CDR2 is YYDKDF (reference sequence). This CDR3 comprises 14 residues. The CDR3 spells CATSTRGGQETQYF. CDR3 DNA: TGTGCCACCAGCACACGGGGGGGACAAGAGACCCAGTACTTC.